The 25 T cell receptor beta chains presented below share a single source sample, sequenced in a study of T cells in Graves' hyperthyroidism and ophthalmopathy. Template material for amplifying TCR beta CDR3 regions consisted of RNA transcripts. The study used the HTBI primer set for a first-round RT-PCR of the TCR CDR3. MiXCR, applied by TCRdb to the multiplex PCR reads, yields one record per CDR3 protein. In the table there are 95,000 to 110,000 distinct CDR3 sequences, around 50% of which are singletons. Sequenced material: blood. These receptors were collected from a man between 40 and 49 years old with Graves' hyperthyroidism.

For this clonotype: The junction does not match germline at one end; this may be a read error. V gene TRBV6-5 combines with J gene TRBJ2-1; TRBD2 matches at 7 bases. Germline V gene lookup returns CDR1 MNHEY and CDR2 SVGAGI. CDR3 size: 15 residues. The CDR3 DNA follows: TGTGCCTGCAGTTACGTCCAGCGGGAAAGGAATGAGCAGTTCTTC. Its translation is CACSYVQRERNEQFF.

This clonotype was detected ten times or more. The chain employs TRBV5-5 and TRBJ2-5; D may be TRBD2 (5 bases). This CDR3 has 15 amino acids. Germline V lookup: CDR1 SGHKS, CDR2 YYEKEE (reference sequence). The V and J ends lost 2 bases and 1 base respectively, with 12 bases between them. CDR3 DNA: TGTGCCAGCAGCTTCTTAGGAGGAAGCCAAGAGACCCAGTACTTC. Its protein is CASSFLGGSQETQYF.

On this clonotype: The conserved final phenylalanine or tryptophan is absent from the CDR3, which likely points to a read error. CDR3 loop: CASSLRGGGWNSPLHL. The CDR3 nucleotides read TGTGCCAGCAGTCTCAGAGGAGGGGGCTGGAATTCACCCCTCCACCTT. The chain uses TRBV6-9 and TRBJ1-6; TRBD1 agrees at 7 bases. V trimming: 5 bases; J trimming: 7 bases; junction bases outside the gene matches: 11. The germline gives CDR1 MNHGY, CDR2 SVAAGI. The length of the CDR3 is 16 residues.

As regards this clonotype: A junction end diverges from the germline sequence, so it may reflect a read error. The chain's CDR3 is CASSPPGQGSYNEKLFF. CDR3 nucleotide sequence: TGTGCCAGCAGCCCACCGGGACAGGGGTCCTACAATGAAAAGCTGTTTTTT. The genes are TRBV9 and TRBJ1-4, with 10 bases identical to TRBD1. The CDR3 totals 17 residues. Germline CDR1 SGDLS, CDR2 YYNGEE.

A word on this clonotype: This sequence may be a read error, since a much larger clone differs from it by one base. This sequence joins TRBV6-5 and TRBJ2-3; 7 positions match TRBD2. J was trimmed by 2 bases and V by 2 bases; bases with no gene match: 1. The CDR3 has 14 amino acids. Germline assignment: CDR1 MNHEY and CDR2 SVGAGI. The CDR3 loop reads CASSYRDYTDTQYF. The CDR3 coding sequence is TGTGCCAGCAGTTACAGGGACTACACAGATACGCAGTATTTT.

V and J are TRBV29-1 and TRBJ1-1; D not certain. Germline-derived CDR1 and CDR2 are SQVTM and ANQGSEA. Trimming removed 3 bases at V and 7 bases at J, with 9 bases between. The CDR3 covers 11 residues. The CDR3: CSVERADEAFF. DNA of the CDR3: TGCAGCGTTGAGAGGGCCGATGAAGCTTTCTTT. Full variable domain (rest looked up from reference TRBV29-1 and TRBJ1-1): SAVISQKPSRDICQRGTSLTIQCQVDSQVTMMFWYRQQPGQSLTLIATANQGSEATYESGFVIDKFPISRPNLTFSTLTVSNMSPEDSSIYLCSVERADEAFFGQGTRLTVV.

The rearrangement joins TRBV27 to TRBJ2-2; D gene ambiguous. Trimming removed 2 bases at V and 4 bases at J, with 8 bases between. The CDR3 extends over 14 amino acids. Germline CDR1 is MNHEY and CDR2 is SMNVEV (reference sequence). For the CDR3, the DNA is TGTGCCAGCAGTTTAGTTCGTTTCACCGGGGAGCTGTTTTTT. It codes for CASSLVRFTGELFF.

The V and J genes are TRBV7-9 and TRBJ2-1; 9 nucleotides line up with TRBD1. This CDR3 has 15 residues. After removal of 7 bases from V and 5 bases from J, the junction contained 9 bases not matched to a gene. Per the germline V gene, CDR1 is SEHNR and CDR2 is FQNEAQ (reference sequence). The CDR3 reads CASMAETGGNNEQFF. DNA for the CDR3: TGTGCCAGCATGGCTGAGACAGGGGGGAACAATGAGCAGTTCTTC.

This clonotype has only a few counts. The rearrangement uses TRBV5-4 and TRBJ2-5, with D tentatively TRBD2 (6 bases). V lost 7 bases and J 2 bases, leaving 12 bases between the germline ends. The CDR3 sequence is 13 residues long. CDR1 and CDR2 (germline): SGHNT, YYREEE (reference sequence). The DNA for the CDR3 is TGTGCCAGCTCACAAGGACTACAAGAGACCCAGTACTTC. Protein: CASSQGLQETQYF.

The CDR3 reads CASSLGGGGIETQYF. The CDR3 bases are TGTGCCAGCAGCTTAGGGGGAGGTGGCATAGAGACGCAGTATTTT. The chain couples TRBV11-3 to TRBJ1-5, with a weak D call TRBD2 (6 bases). The J call is in doubt because the DNA end fits TRBJ2-3 better. The CDR3 extends over 15 amino acids. Germline V lookup: CDR1 SGHNT, CDR2 YENEEA.

This sequence joins TRBV2 and TRBJ1-1, with D perhaps matching TRBD1 (5 bases). Germline-derived CDR1 and CDR2 are SNHLY and FYNNEI. The CDR3 spans 13 residues. The CDR3 DNA reads TGTGCTAGAGATTGGGGGATGAACACTGAAGCTTTCTTT. Translation: CARDWGMNTEAFF. Variable domain in full (rest from reference TRBV2 and TRBJ1-1): EPEVTQTPSHQVTQMGQEVILRCVPISNHLYFYWYRQILGQKVEFLVSFYNNEISEKSEIFDDQFSVERPDGSNFTLKIRSTKLEDSAMYFCARDWGMNTEAFFGQGTRLTVV.

This clonotype was recorded many times. The V and J genes are TRBV20-1 and TRBJ1-5; TRBD1 might be the D (5 bases). Per the germline V gene, CDR1 is DFQATT and CDR2 is SNEGSKA (reference sequence). The ends were cut back, 1 base at V and 3 bases at J, with 10 bases in the middle. This CDR3 contains 14 residues. Here the CDR3 reads CSARGGSLNQPQHF. In DNA form, the CDR3 reads TGCAGTGCTAGAGGGGGCAGTCTCAATCAGCCCCAGCATTTT.

V gene TRBV19 combines with J gene TRBJ2-1; no reliable D call. The CDR3 is made up of 13 amino acids. V dropped 1 base and J dropped 9 bases, with 10 bases sitting between them. Per the germline V gene, CDR1 is LNHDA and CDR2 is SQIVND (reference sequence). CDR3 bases: TGTGCCAGTAGTATAGCTGAGAAAATTGAGCAGTTCTTC. This encodes CASSIAEKIEQFF.

This clonotype has a count of ten or more. This may come from a read error, since a much larger clone is one base off. The J gene is TRBJ1-2, the V gene TRBV20-1, with D tentatively TRBD1 (5 bases). The length of the CDR3 is 14 residues. Germline V gives CDR1 DFQATT, CDR2 SNEGSKA (reference sequence). CDR3 sequence reads: CGARSWAAWDGYTF. CDR3 bases: TGCGGTGCTAGATCTTGGGCAGCCTGGGACGGCTACACCTTC.

The sample holds a few counts of this clonotype. This sequence joins TRBV3-1 and TRBJ1-1; unclear D gene. CDR1 is LGHDT and CDR2 is YNNKEL in the germline V gene (reference sequence). The CDR3 is made up of 14 amino acids. The ends were cut back, 2 bases at V and 1 base at J, with 8 bases in the middle. The CDR3 nucleotides read TGTGCCAGCAGCCAAAACGATCCGAACACTGAAGCTTTCTTT. Its translation: CASSQNDPNTEAFF.

V usage is TRBV20-1 and J usage is TRBJ2-1; 11 positions agree with TRBD2. The ends lost 3 bases at V and 6 bases at J; junction bases unmatched: 7. The length of the CDR3 is 15 residues. CDR1 DFQATT and CDR2 SNEGSKA come from the germline V gene (reference sequence). The CDR3 bases are TGCAGTGCTAGGGGGGTTAGCGGGGGGGGCAATGAGCAGTTCTTC. The encoded protein is CSARGVSGGGNEQFF.

This clonotype appeared many times. CDR3 loop: CASSITGNTEAFF. CDR3 DNA sequence: TGTGCCAGCAGCATAACAGGGAACACTGAAGCTTTCTTT. The rearrangement links TRBV11-3 to TRBJ1-1, with D maybe TRBD1 (5 bases). V lost 5 bases and J 1 base, leaving 8 bases between the germline ends. CDR3 length: 13 amino acids. Germline lookup yields CDR1 SGHNT and CDR2 YENEEA.

This clonotype was seen repeatedly, ten times or more. The V and J genes are TRBV24-1 and TRBJ2-7; tentatively, D is TRBD2 (6 bases). Trimming took off 9 bases at V and 0 bases at J, with 14 bases between the two ends. The CDR3 consists of 14 residues. CDR1 is KGHDR and CDR2 is SFDVKD in the germline V gene. CDR3 in DNA: TGTGCCACCCAAAACCCGCGGGACTCCTACGAGCAGTACTTC. Translation gives CATQNPRDSYEQYF.

This clonotype came up a few times. The chain combines TRBV28 with TRBJ1-1; 10 nucleotides align to TRBD1. The germline V gene encodes CDR1 MDHEN and CDR2 SYDVKM. This CDR3 comprises 16 residues. J lost 5 bases, V lost 5 bases, and 11 bases had no gene match. The CDR3 spells CASSILGQGDRTEAFF. DNA for the CDR3: TGTGCCAGCAGTATCCTCGGACAGGGGGATCGGACTGAAGCTTTCTTT.

This clonotype was seen repeatedly, ten times or more. V gene TRBV5-4 combines with J gene TRBJ2-7; maybe TRBD2 (5 bases). Germline lookup yields CDR1 SGHNT and CDR2 YYREEE (reference sequence). V lost 4 bases and J lost 1, with 12 bases in between. The length of the CDR3 is 14 residues. CDR3: CASSPDYLSYEQYF. The DNA for the CDR3 is TGTGCCAGCAGCCCTGACTACCTTTCCTACGAGCAGTACTTC.

The count of this clonotype is one. No conserved phenylalanine or tryptophan is present at the end of the CDR3, so a read error is the likely explanation. No DNA is shown, since the ends of the CDR3 on it are uncertain; the CDR3 is the one TCRdb lists. The V gene is TRBV7-9, the J gene TRBJ2-3; the D segment call TRBD1 is taken from the table without a DNA check. The CDR3 comprises 9 residues, both ends counted. Germline CDR1 and CDR2: SEHNR and FQNEAQ (reference sequence). CDR3 sequence: CASSLNLDR.

The J gene is TRBJ1-5, the V gene TRBV24-1, with D uncertain. V lost 4 bases to trimming and J lost 8 bases, with 11 bases between them. This CDR3 is built from 13 residues. CDR1 and CDR2 from the germline V gene are KGHDR and SFDVKD. The CDR3, as DNA: TGTGCCACCAGTGACGCCGGGAGGGAGCCCCAGCATTTT. Translation gives CATSDAGREPQHF.

V is TRBV9 and J is TRBJ2-3; 7 bases match TRBD1. The V gene's germline CDR1 is SGDLS and CDR2 YYNGEE. The ends lost 0 bases at V and 3 bases at J; junction bases unmatched: 7. CDR3 length: 16 residues. The CDR3 DNA reads TGTGCCAGCAGCGTAGGGGGGCAGGGGGTTACAGATACGCAGTATTTT. This gives the protein CASSVGGQGVTDTQYF.

V is TRBV19 and J is TRBJ1-5; D is unresolved. The CDR3 length is 13 residues. Germline CDR1 is LNHDA and CDR2 is SQIVND (reference sequence). The V end was cut by 1 base, the J end by 5 bases, with 6 bases between. The CDR3 here is CASSIVSDQPQHF. Written as DNA, the CDR3 is TGTGCCAGTAGTATAGTATCGGATCAGCCCCAGCATTTT.

As for this clonotype: No conserved phenylalanine or tryptophan is present at the end of the CDR3, so a read error is the likely explanation. No DNA is shown, since the ends of the CDR3 on it are uncertain; the CDR3 is the one TCRdb lists. The rearrangement links TRBV20-1 to TRBJ2-6; the table's D call, TRBD1, was not checked against the DNA. The CDR3 is 8 residues long, counting both termini. Germline CDR1 reads DFQATT; CDR2 reads SNEGSKA (reference sequence). The CDR3 loop reads CSAREGGA.